This T cell receptor (beta chain) was captured by sequencing in a study of tumour-infiltrating T cells in Burkitt lymphoma. Whole-study context: Productive clonality predicted overall and progression-free survival.

The assay was immunoSEQ multiplex PCR, and TCRdb's table has in-frame clones only and misses some. In the table there are approximately 4,900 clones, approximately 10% of which are singletons. Looked up from germline, CDR1 is LNHDA and CDR2 is SQIVND (reference sequence). Trimming removed 4 bases from V and 7 bases from J, with 10 bases in between. The CDR3 totals 13 residues. The origin of this receptor is a human donor with diffuse large B-cell lymphoma. The sample taken for sequencing was tumor tissue. The chain has TRBV19 and TRBJ1-4; D call uncertain. The CDR3 spells CASSNIVGEKLFF. Written as DNA, the CDR3 is TGTGCCAGTAGTAATATAGTCGGTGAAAAACTGTTTTTT. Full variable domain (outside the CDR3, taken from reference TRBV19 and TRBJ1-4): DGGITQSPKYLFRKEGQNVTLSCEQNLNHDAMYWYRQDPGQGLRLIYYSQIVNDFQKGDIAEGYSVSREKKESFPLTVTSAQKNPTAFYLCASSNIVGEKLFFGSGTQLSVL.